These T cell receptor beta chains were read from a single sample in a study of blood T cell repertoires in COVID-19. Assay used: immunoSEQ multiplex PCR; TCRdb lists only in-frame clones, some missing. The data contain about 280,000 clones, more than 75% of them seen just once; the ten biggest clones take up 2.1%. The sample consisted of peripheral blood. These receptors originate from a woman under 40 who had recovered from COVID-19. Each CDR3 is given with its conserved first and last residue. A D gene is named only where the DNA matches it firmly.

v_call d_call cdr3_aa
TRBV6-5 . CASSVTGANVLTF
TRBV9 . CASSVEDSSTDTQYF
TRBV4-1 . CASSQVIPRNLDYGYTF
TRBV11-1 TRBD2 CASSLDGGGPYEQYF
TRBV5-1 . CASSLEGVSSYEQYF
TRBV19 TRBD1 CASSITGGKLFF
TRBV15 TRBD1 CATRGQDRAYEQYF
TRBV18 TRBD1 CASSPRDREVVFF
TRBV11-2 . CASSFDSANTGELFF
TRBV6-1 . CASSDPDFYGYTF
TRBV18 . CASSRFVQDTAYEQYF
TRBV5-1 . CASSLAGTGEYEQYF
TRBV9 TRBD1 CASSVGTGYEQFF
TRBV6-5 TRBD1 CATRAKTGEDGYTF
TRBV3-1/TRBV3-2 TRBD2 CASSRLAGGTYEQYF
TRBV7-8 . CASSPTRATDSNYGYTF
TRBV4-1 TRBD1 CASSQAPGQESYGYTF
TRBV6-5 . CASTGVSNQPQHF
TRBV5-1 . CASSLEGTFYGYTF
TRBV7-9 TRBD2 CASSLGLARMYNEQFF